Here is one TCR beta chain with its context. These data come from a study of T-cell reconstitution after alpha-beta-depleted transplantation in children. Using unique molecular identifiers, the investigators prepared the TCRbeta library. Using its own MiXCR run on the PCR reads, TCRdb lists one record per CDR3 protein. Among about 400,000 distinct CDR3 sequences listed, less than 15% were seen once. V shed 10 bases and J 4 bases; nucleotides not matched to a gene: 13. This CDR3 spans 15 amino acids. Germline values: CDR1 ENHRY, CDR2 SYGVKD. Material: PBMCs, obtained from the stem cell graft. The receptor was isolated from a human donor who donated a stem cell graft to a child with Fanconi anemia. The V and J genes are TRBV10-3 and TRBJ1-1; 9 bases map to TRBD1. The CDR3 here is CATSDRGLGGTEAFF. The CDR3 DNA reads TGTGCCACCTCGGACAGGGGTTTGGGTGGCACTGAAGCTTTCTTT.